Listed here are 11 T cell receptor beta chains from one sample, sequenced in a study of technical replicates of blood from several donors. Libraries were prepared by immunoSEQ multiplex PCR; TCRdb keeps only in-frame clonotypes and omits some of them. The table lists approximately 93,000 clones, around 94% of them singletons. Specimen: T cells isolated from PBMCs. The receptors derive from a human donor in good health.

This chain connects TRBV5-4 to TRBJ2-7, with 7 bases aligning to TRBD1. The CDR3 covers 14 residues. V trimming: 4 bases; J trimming: 8 bases; junction bases outside the gene matches: 12. Germline V lookup: CDR1 SGHNT, CDR2 YYREEE (reference sequence). CDR3 sequence reads: CASSPTTGTGKQYF. CDR3 in DNA: TGTGCCAGCAGCCCCACGACAGGGACCGGAAAGCAGTACTTC. The whole variable domain, remainder taken from reference TRBV5-4 and TRBJ2-7, is ETGVTQSPTHLIKTRGQQVTLRCSSQSGHNTVSWYQQALGQGPQFIFQYYREEENGRGNFPPRFSGLQFPNYSSELNVNALELDDSALYLCASSPTTGTGKQYFGPGTRLTVT.

The V gene is TRBV19, the J gene TRBJ2-7; 8 nucleotides match TRBD2. There are 13 residues in the CDR3. V trimming: 9 bases; J trimming: 0 bases; junction bases outside the gene matches: 4. The germline CDR1 and CDR2 sequences are LNHDA and SQIVND (reference sequence). CDR3 in amino acids: CASGGDLSYEQYF. The CDR3 DNA reads TGTGCCAGCGGGGGGGATCTCTCCTACGAGCAGTACTTC.

This chain joins TRBV10-1 and TRBJ2-1; 9 nucleotides align to TRBD2. The CDR3 runs to 14 residues. In germline, CDR1 is WNHNN, CDR2 SYGVQD (reference sequence). V shed 5 bases, J shed 9 bases, and the junction held 8 bases outside the gene matches. The chain's CDR3 is CASSLASGKGEQFF. The CDR3 DNA reads as TGCGCCAGCAGTTTGGCTAGCGGGAAGGGTGAGCAGTTCTTC.

The rearrangement joins TRBV30 to TRBJ2-2; 8 bases map to TRBD1. This CDR3 has 20 residues. V shed 0 bases, J shed 1 base, and the junction held 16 bases outside the gene matches. Germline V gene data show CDR1 as GTSNPN and CDR2 as SVGIG (reference sequence). This chain's CDR3 is CAWSVLIRDRRRWNTGELFF. The CDR3 DNA reads TGTGCCTGGAGTGTACTAATTAGGGACAGGAGACGCTGGAACACCGGGGAGCTGTTTTTT.

CDR3 amino acids: CASSPPTGMNTEAFF. In DNA form, the CDR3 reads TGTGCCAGCAGCCCTCCTACAGGAATGAACACTGAAGCTTTCTTT. The V gene is TRBV7-9, the J gene TRBJ1-1, with D possibly matching TRBD1 (5 bases). Germline V CDR1 and CDR2: SEHNR, FQNEAQ (reference sequence). V was cut by 5 bases and J by 0 bases, with 13 bases left in between. The CDR3 is 15 residues long. The variable domain in full, with the rest retrieved from reference TRBV7-9 and TRBJ1-1, is DTGVSQNPRHKITKRGQNVTFRCDPISEHNRLYWYRQTLGQGPEFLTYFQNEAQLEKSRLLSDRFSAERPKGSFSTLEIQRTEQGDSAMYLCASSPPTGMNTEAFFGQGTRLTVV.

The chain employs TRBV19 and TRBJ1-1, with D unclear. Trimming stripped 7 bases from V and 4 bases from J, with 7 bases between. Per the germline V gene, CDR1 is LNHDA and CDR2 is SQIVND (reference sequence). This CDR3 contains 11 residues. The CDR3 nucleotides are TGTGCCAGTAAACAATTCACTGAAGCTTTCTTT. Residues: CASKQFTEAFF.

The rearrangement uses TRBV10-1 and TRBJ2-1; possible D gene TRBD2, 5 bases. CDR1 and CDR2 (germline): WNHNN, SYGVQD (reference sequence). This CDR3 is 15 amino acids long. V lost 0 bases and J lost 6, with 12 bases in between. This CDR3 reads CASSESWGEGNEQFF. The CDR3, as DNA: TGCGCCAGCAGTGAGTCGTGGGGAGAGGGCAATGAGCAGTTCTTC.

This clone was picked up a small number of times. The chain is built from TRBV19 and TRBJ1-5, with 8 bases lining up with TRBD1. Germline lookup yields CDR1 LNHDA and CDR2 SQIVND (reference sequence). V shed 5 bases and J 0 bases; nucleotides not matched to a gene: 3. The length of the CDR3 is 15 residues. The chain's CDR3 is CASSLTGDSNQPQHF. In nucleotides, the CDR3 is TGTGCCAGTAGTCTGACAGGGGATAGCAATCAGCCCCAGCATTTT.

V usage is TRBV5-4 and J usage is TRBJ1-2; D remains unclear. Trimming removed 3 bases at V and 9 bases at J, with 9 bases between. The CDR3 has 11 residues. The germline CDR1 and CDR2 sequences are SGHNT and YYREEE (reference sequence). The chain's CDR3 is CASSSSERYTF. DNA for the CDR3: TGTGCCAGCAGCTCCTCCGAGCGCTACACCTTC.

A single count supports this clone. J is TRBJ2-3 and V is TRBV27; no clear D gene. The V and J ends lost 2 bases and 1 base respectively, with 7 bases between them. This CDR3 has 14 amino acids. Germline CDR1 and CDR2: MNHEY and SMNVEV (reference sequence). The CDR3 DNA sequence: TGTGCCAGCAGTTTACTATCGGGCACAGATACGCAGTATTTT. Translated: CASSLLSGTDTQYF.

The chain links TRBV29-1 to TRBJ2-5, with a possible D match to TRBD1 (5 bases). V shed 1 base and J shed 1 base, with 13 bases lying between them. Germline V gives CDR1 SQVTM, CDR2 ANQGSEA. CDR3 size: 15 residues. CDR3 in amino acids: CSVEVGREAQETQYF. The CDR3, as DNA: TGCAGCGTTGAAGTTGGCAGGGAAGCCCAAGAGACCCAGTACTTC.